In this sample, the clone carrying this T cell receptor beta chain turned up a few times. A much larger clone lies a single base off, so this may be a read error. The data derive from a study of T cells in Graves' hyperthyroidism and ophthalmopathy. Amplification of TCR beta CDR3 regions was performed using RNA transcripts as template. HTBI primers were used for first-round RT-PCR of the TCR CDR3. MiXCR was run by TCRdb on the multiplex PCR reads, yielding one entry per CDR3 protein. The sample holds about 840,000 distinct CDR3 sequences, around 39% seen once. Germline CDR1 reads ENHRY; CDR2 reads SYGVKD. The length of the CDR3 is 16 residues.

The rearrangement joins TRBV10-3 to TRBJ1-6, with 9 bases identical to TRBD1. Source material: blood. This clonotype was obtained from a man aged 18 to 35 with Graves' hyperthyroidism. The CDR3 spells CATSDGTGWADSPLHF. Here the CDR3 DNA reads TGTGCCACCAGTGACGGGACAGGGTGGGCGGACTCACCCCTCCACTTT.